Listed below are T cell receptor beta chains from one sample, sequenced in a study of T cells after yellow fever vaccination. TCRdb redid the calling of the 5' RACE reads with MiXCR, one entry per CDR3 protein. Of more than 350,000 distinct CDR3 sequences in the sample, 11% were seen once. This specimen was PBMCs, taken on the day of the first yellow fever vaccination. The receptors come from a young man who received the YFV17D yellow fever vaccine. The CDR3 runs from the conserved cysteine through the conserved F or W. A D gene is named only where the DNA matches it firmly. Size tells how often a clone was seen (once, few, many) or the class of an expanded clone, and some rows leave it out.

TRBJ2-5	TRBV18	-	-	CASSGGVETQYF	TGTGCCAGCTCCGGAGGGGTGGAGACCCAGTACTTC
TRBJ2-1	TRBV2	-	TRBD2	CASSLRGGLANYNEQFF	TGTGCCAGCAGTCTTCGGGGGGGACTAGCGAACTACAATGAGCAGTTCTTC
TRBJ2-7	TRBV6-1	few	TRBD2	CASRPGLAGALPNEQYF	TGTGCCAGCAGACCAGGACTAGCGGGGGCTCTTCCTAACGAGCAGTACTTC
TRBJ2-5	TRBV7-9	few	-	CASSPLGTQYF	TGTGCCAGCAGCCCCCTCGGGACCCAGTACTTC
TRBJ2-3	TRBV5-1	few	-	CASSLERQALTDTQYF	TGCGCCAGCAGCCTGGAGCGACAGGCGCTCACAGATACGCAGTATTTT
TRBJ1-1	TRBV12-3/TRBV12-4	-	-	CASSLAGRGTEAFF	TGTGCCAGCAGTTTAGCCGGGAGGGGAACTGAAGCTTTCTTT
TRBJ2-5	TRBV7-3	many	TRBD1	CASSLTGGSETQYF	TGTGCCAGCAGCCTGACAGGGGGCAGTGAGACCCAGTACTTC
TRBJ1-1	TRBV18	few	-	CASSEGKGTEAFF	TGTGCCAGCTCAGAGGGGAAGGGCACTGAAGCTTTCTTT
TRBJ1-2	TRBV7-2	-	-	CASSLASGDGYTF	TGTGCCAGCAGCTTAGCTTCCGGGGACGGCTACACCTTC
TRBJ1-1	TRBV7-2	-	-	CASSLGRRSTEAFF	TGTGCCAGCAGCTTAGGCCGGAGGAGCACTGAAGCTTTCTTT
TRBJ1-5	TRBV6-2/TRBV6-3	few	-	CASRIRDPSLPQHF	TGTGCCAGCAGGATCCGGGACCCGAGTTTGCCCCAGCATTTT
TRBJ2-7	TRBV20-1	few	-	CSARDRAGIYEQYF	TGCAGTGCTAGAGATAGGGCCGGCATCTACGAGCAGTACTTC
TRBJ1-1	TRBV5-4	many	TRBD1	CASSLNRGANTEAFF	TGTGCCAGCAGCTTGAACAGGGGCGCGAACACTGAAGCTTTCTTT
TRBJ2-7	TRBV20-1	few	TRBD2	CSAKVRLAGAYEQYF	TGCAGTGCTAAGGTCAGGCTAGCGGGGGCGTACGAGCAGTACTTC
TRBJ2-1	TRBV5-1	many	-	CASSLGAVTAYNEQFF	TGCGCCAGCAGCTTGGGGGCGGTGACAGCCTACAATGAGCAGTTCTTC
TRBJ1-1	TRBV7-2	few	-	CASSLGMGMGQAFF	TGTGCCAGCAGCTTAGGGATGGGAATGGGGCAAGCTTTCTTT
TRBJ2-5	TRBV7-3	-	-	CASRYSKYPTQYF	TGTGCCAGCAGATACTCGAAGTACCCGACCCAGTACTTC
TRBJ1-1	TRBV18	-	-	CASSPSGPGTEAFF	TGTGCCAGCTCACCATCGGGGCCCGGCACTGAAGCTTTCTTT
TRBJ1-2	TRBV18	few	-	CASSASGLWEGYTF	TGTGCCAGCTCAGCCTCGGGACTCTGGGAGGGCTACACCTTC
TRBJ2-3	TRBV30	-	TRBD2	CAWSDDGGEPDTQYF	TGTGCCTGGAGTGATGACGGGGGGGAGCCAGATACGCAGTATTTT
TRBJ2-2	TRBV6-4	few	-	CASSDSATGELFF	TGTGCCAGCAGTGACTCGGCCACCGGGGAGCTGTTTTTT
TRBJ2-3	TRBV29-1	-	-	CSVECLITDTQYF	TGCAGCGTTGAATGCCTTATCACAGATACGCAGTATTTT
TRBJ1-6	TRBV25-1	many	TRBD1	CASSEHYGTGKTPLHF	TGTGCCAGCAGTGAACATTACGGGACAGGCAAAACACCCCTCCACTTT
TRBJ2-3	TRBV5-1	many	TRBD2	CASSLEVAGGTDTQYF	TGCGCCAGCAGCTTGGAAGTAGCGGGGGGCACAGATACGCAGTATTTT
TRBJ2-2	TRBV11-1	-	-	CASSPGTPRPENTGELFF	TGTGCCAGCAGCCCCGGGACACCACGACCAGAAAACACCGGGGAGCTGTTTTTT
TRBJ2-5	TRBV7-2	few	-	CASSLAGTSGTQYF	TGTGCCAGCAGCTTAGCCGGGACATCGGGGACCCAGTACTTC
TRBJ1-1	TRBV11-1	-	TRBD1	CASSLGGWGQGMNTEAFF	TGTGCCAGCAGCTTAGGGGGGTGGGGACAGGGGATGAACACTGAAGCTTTCTTT
TRBJ2-7	TRBV7-6	-	-	CASSLESGVLSNEQYF	TGTGCCAGCAGCTTAGAATCAGGGGTCCTTTCAAACGAGCAGTACTTC
TRBJ2-5	TRBV10-3	-	-	CAIRDFQETQYF	TGTGCCATCCGGGACTTTCAAGAGACCCAGTACTTC
TRBJ2-5	TRBV12-3/TRBV12-4	-	TRBD2	CASSRLAGGRGETQYF	TGTGCCAGCAGTCGACTAGCGGGGGGCCGTGGGGAGACCCAGTACTTC
TRBJ1-5	TRBV4-3	few	-	CASSQDAGISEPQHF	TGCGCCAGCAGCCAAGATGCCGGGATATCAGAGCCCCAGCATTTT
TRBJ2-6	TRBV7-3	-	-	CASSLTFSGANVLTF	TGTGCCAGCAGCTTAACTTTCTCTGGGGCCAACGTCCTGACTTTC
TRBJ2-2	TRBV7-6	many	-	CASSLGDTGELFF	TGTGCCAGCAGCTTAGGGGACACCGGGGAGCTGTTTTTT
TRBJ2-7	TRBV7-3	-	-	CASSLSPGTYEQYF	TGTGCCAGCAGCCTTAGCCCCGGGACCTACGAGCAGTACTTC
TRBJ1-4	TRBV20-1	-	-	CSARDARVGKLFF	TGCAGTGCTAGAGATGCGAGGGTTGGAAAACTGTTTTTT
TRBJ2-7	TRBV5-1	-	TRBD2	CASTPGREYEQYF	TGCGCCAGCACGCCAGGGAGGGAGTACGAGCAGTACTTC
TRBJ2-5	TRBV6-1	many	TRBD2	CASSEAIGSGEETQYF	TGTGCCAGCAGTGAAGCGATCGGTAGCGGGGAAGAGACCCAGTACTTC
TRBJ2-3	TRBV24-1	-	-	CATSELETDTQYF	TGTGCCACCAGTGAGCTAGAGACAGATACGCAGTATTTT
TRBJ2-1	TRBV20-1	-	TRBD2	CSARDWGGNYNEQFF	TGCAGTGCTAGAGATTGGGGAGGGAACTACAATGAGCAGTTCTTC
TRBJ2-2	TRBV4-3	many	-	CASRPDSSNTGELFF	TGCGCCAGCAGGCCGGACAGTTCGAACACCGGGGAGCTGTTTTTT
TRBJ2-3	TRBV5-1	many	-	CASSWEGADTQYF	TGCGCCAGCAGCTGGGAGGGGGCAGATACGCAGTATTTT
TRBJ2-2	TRBV10-3	few	-	CAISESTPSGPHTGELFF	TGTGCCATCAGTGAGTCGACCCCAAGCGGGCCTCACACCGGGGAGCTGTTTTTT
TRBJ2-7	TRBV30	few	-	CAWSGYYEQYF	TGTGCCTGGAGTGGGTACTACGAGCAGTACTTC
TRBJ2-1	TRBV18	-	-	CASSIGQQGEQFF	TGTGCCAGCTCGATAGGACAGCAGGGTGAGCAGTTCTTC
TRBJ1-1	TRBV29-1	-	-	CSVEDQNTEAFF	TGCAGCGTTGAGGACCAGAACACTGAAGCTTTCTTT
TRBJ1-2	TRBV5-1	-	-	CASSLGQAAYGYTF	TGCGCCAGCAGCTTGGGACAGGCGGCCTATGGCTACACCTTC
TRBJ2-3	TRBV5-1	few	TRBD2	CASSWSPSGGAGPDTQYF	TGCGCCAGCAGTTGGAGCCCTAGCGGGGGGGCCGGACCAGATACGCAGTATTTT
TRBJ2-3	TRBV7-2	-	TRBD1	CASSPGGTRTDTQYF	TGTGCCAGCAGCCCAGGGGGAACAAGGACAGATACGCAGTATTTT
TRBJ2-2	TRBV9	few	-	CASSVAPSGASGELFF	TGTGCCAGCAGCGTAGCCCCCTCGGGAGCGTCCGGGGAGCTGTTTTTT
TRBJ1-1	TRBV20-1	few	-	CSAREILGGPLNTEAFF	TGCAGTGCTAGAGAGATTCTCGGGGGGCCTTTGAACACTGAAGCTTTCTTT
TRBJ1-5	TRBV5-1	few	TRBD1	CASSSEGQGGQPQHF	TGCGCCAGCAGCTCGGAGGGACAGGGAGGTCAGCCCCAGCATTTT
TRBJ2-2	TRBV5-1	-	-	CASSSSFTGELFF	TGCGCCAGCAGCTCCAGTTTTACCGGGGAGCTGTTTTTT
TRBJ1-1	TRBV7-9	-	-	CASSLNGAEHTEAFF	TGTGCCAGCAGCTTAAACGGGGCAGAACACACTGAAGCTTTCTTT
TRBJ2-3	TRBV12-3/TRBV12-4	many	TRBD2	CASRGLADTQYF	TGTGCCAGCAGGGGACTAGCAGATACGCAGTATTTT
TRBJ1-2	TRBV5-3	-	-	CARSFRQTSNYGYTF	TGTGCCAGAAGCTTCCGACAGACTTCTAACTATGGCTACACCTTC
TRBJ2-1	TRBV7-9	few	TRBD2	CASSLAPAPSGYEQFF	TGTGCCAGCAGCTTAGCGCCGGCGCCTAGCGGCTATGAGCAGTTCTTC
TRBJ2-2	TRBV5-5	-	-	CASTRGGGGGTGELFF	TGTGCCAGCACCAGGGGCGGAGGGGGCGGCACCGGGGAGCTGTTTTTT
TRBJ1-5	TRBV20-1	-	TRBD1	CSASTGNTNQPQHF	TGCAGTGCTTCGACAGGGAACACTAATCAGCCCCAGCATTTT
TRBJ2-1	TRBV12-3/TRBV12-4	few	TRBD1	CASSLAVRQGVQHEQFF	TGTGCCAGCAGTTTAGCGGTTCGGCAGGGGGTTCAGCATGAGCAGTTCTTC